This is a list of T cell receptor beta chains from one sample in a study of OX40 agonist ivuxolimab in advanced cancers. The method was immunoSEQ multiplex PCR; TCRdb's version includes in-frame clones alone and lacks a portion of them. The sample has about 60,000 clones, roughly 89% seen once. The source was CD4+ or CD8+ T cells sorted from blood, collected in a trial of the OX40 agonist ivuxolimab. These receptors all stem from an adult with an advanced solid tumor such as melanoma, head and neck, liver or kidney cancer. Each CDR3 is given with its conserved first and last residue. The order of the fields is D gene, V gene, J gene, clone size, CDR3 protein, CDR3 DNA. D genes are given only for firm matches. Rows give clone size only sometimes, using once, few, many, or a class for an expanded clone.

-	TRBV7-3	TRBJ2-7	-	CASSLGTNYEQYF	TGTGCCAGCAGCTTAGGGACCAACTACGAGCAGTACTTC
TRBD1	TRBV14	TRBJ2-2	-	CASSGYRDRGLSGELFF	TGTGCCAGCAGCGGATACCGGGACAGGGGGTTGTCCGGGGAGCTGTTTTTT
TRBD1	TRBV5-4	TRBJ2-7	-	CASSLAGTGGHEQYF	TGTGCCAGCAGCTTGGCCGGGACAGGGGGACACGAGCAGTACTTC
-	TRBV7-9	TRBJ2-1	-	CASSFSVYNEQFF	TGTGCCAGCAGCTTCTCCGTCTACAATGAGCAGTTCTTC
TRBD1	TRBV7-9	TRBJ1-2	-	CASSLNQGANYGYTF	TGTGCCAGCAGCTTAAACCAGGGGGCTAACTATGGCTACACCTTC
-	TRBV7-2	TRBJ2-5	-	CASSSSTGETQYF	TGTGCCAGCAGCTCTTCGACTGGTGAGACCCAGTACTTC
-	TRBV18	TRBJ2-2	-	CASSPAAGGSGELFF	TGTGCCAGCTCACCGGCAGCGGGCGGGTCCGGGGAGCTGTTTTTT
TRBD1	TRBV30	TRBJ2-5	-	CAWSPPGTGVETQYF	TGTGCCTGGAGTCCACCCGGGACAGGGGTAGAGACCCAGTACTTC
TRBD2	TRBV7-6	TRBJ2-3	-	CASTRGGSTDTQYF	TGTGCCAGCACCCGCGGGGGATCCACAGATACGCAGTATTTT
TRBD2	TRBV11-3	TRBJ2-1	-	CASSYRRGGLSSYNEQFF	TGTGCCAGCAGCTACCGTCGGGGGGGACTGAGCTCCTACAATGAGCAGTTCTTC
-	TRBV6-1	TRBJ2-1	-	CASSEASSGSYNEQFF	TGTGCCAGCAGTGAAGCCTCCAGCGGGTCATACAATGAGCAGTTCTTC
-	TRBV18	TRBJ2-3	-	CASSRDFTSTDTQYF	TGTGCCAGCTCCCGGGACTTCACTAGCACAGATACGCAGTATTTT
-	TRBV5-6	TRBJ1-5	-	CASSLGRGSNQPQHF	TGTGCCAGCAGCTTGGGACGAGGAAGCAATCAGCCCCAGCATTTT
-	TRBV6-1	TRBJ2-7	-	CASSEFSRGEQYF	TGTGCCAGCAGTGAATTTAGCAGGGGCGAGCAGTACTTC
-	TRBV6-6	TRBJ1-1	-	CASSYPPNTEAFF	TGTGCCAGCAGTTACCCGCCCAACACTGAAGCTTTCTTT
TRBD2	TRBV7-3	TRBJ2-1	-	CASRLAGGNEQFF	TGTGCCAGCCGACTAGCGGGGGGAAATGAGCAGTTCTTC
TRBD1	TRBV18	TRBJ2-7	-	CASSPQGAWYEQYF	TGTGCCAGCTCACCTCAGGGGGCTTGGTACGAGCAGTACTTC
-	TRBV7-9	TRBJ1-4	-	CASSLQGTNEKLFF	TGTGCCAGCAGTTTACAGGGCACTAATGAAAAACTGTTTTTT
-	TRBV5-4	TRBJ2-3	-	CASSLNRAWGDTQYF	TGTGCCAGCAGCTTGAACCGGGCCTGGGGCGATACGCAGTATTTT
-	TRBV18	TRBJ2-7	-	CASSYGTYEQYF	TGTGCCAGCTCATACGGGACCTACGAGCAGTACTTC
-	TRBV30	TRBJ1-5	few	CAWSQPQGNQPQHF	TGTGCCTGGAGTCAACCCCAGGGCAATCAGCCCCAGCATTTT
TRBD1	TRBV7-8	TRBJ2-3	-	CASSLGQGGDTQYF	TGTGCCAGCAGCCTCGGACAGGGGGGAGATACGCAGTATTTT
-	TRBV30	TRBJ2-7	-	CAWSDRDEQYF	TGTGCCTGGAGTGACAGGGACGAGCAGTACTTC
-	TRBV6-5	TRBJ1-4	-	CASSPGGTLEKLFF	TGTGCCAGCAGCCCCGGAGGGACCTTAGAAAAACTGTTTTTT
-	TRBV11-2	TRBJ2-7	-	CASSLLGGGGSYEQYF	TGTGCCAGCAGCTTATTAGGAGGGGGCGGCTCCTACGAGCAGTACTTC
-	TRBV6-5	TRBJ1-1	-	CASRDQLGMNTEAFF	TGTGCCAGCAGAGATCAGTTGGGGATGAACACTGAAGCTTTCTTT
TRBD1	TRBV6-6	TRBJ1-5	-	CASRRDRNSNQPQHF	TGTGCCAGCAGGCGGGACAGAAATAGCAATCAGCCCCAGCATTTT
-	TRBV11-2	TRBJ2-7	-	CASSGSYEQYF	TGTGCCAGCAGCGGGAGTTACGAGCAGTACTTC
-	TRBV28	TRBJ1-5	-	CASSNRGKGANQPQHF	TGTGCCAGCAGTAACCGGGGAAAGGGCGCCAATCAGCCCCAGCATTTT
TRBD2	TRBV6-1	TRBJ2-1	-	CASHRLAGHNEQFF	TGTGCCAGCCATAGACTAGCGGGACACAATGAGCAGTTCTTC
-	TRBV9	TRBJ2-5	-	CASSVEGETQYF	TGTGCCAGCAGCGTAGAGGGGGAGACCCAGTACTTC
-	TRBV18	TRBJ2-7	-	CASSPLAGRTAEQYF	TGTGCCAGCTCACCACTGGCGGGCAGAACGGCCGAGCAGTACTTC
-	TRBV4-3	TRBJ2-1	-	CASGTGTNDYNEQFF	TGCGCCAGCGGAACCGGGACAAACGACTACAATGAGCAGTTCTTC
TRBD1	TRBV30	TRBJ2-5	-	CAWSVMGQGLTQYF	TGTGCCTGGAGTGTAATGGGACAGGGTCTGACCCAGTACTTC
-	TRBV11-2	TRBJ2-1	-	CASRAYGNEQFF	TGTGCCAGCAGGGCATATGGGAATGAGCAGTTCTTC
TRBD1	TRBV2	TRBJ1-5	-	CASSDQGVGQPQHF	TGTGCCAGCAGTGATCAGGGGGTTGGTCAGCCCCAGCATTTT
-	TRBV5-1	TRBJ2-5	few	CASSLGGGETQYF	TGCGCCAGCAGCTTGGGGGGAGGTGAGACCCAGTACTTC
TRBD1	TRBV29-1	TRBJ1-6	-	CSVAGGPNSPLHF	TGCAGCGTTGCAGGGGGACCCAATTCACCCCTCCACTTT
TRBD1	TRBV9	TRBJ2-7	-	CASSVTRGPLGEQYF	TGTGCCAGCAGCGTAACCAGGGGGCCCTTGGGGGAGCAGTACTTC
-	TRBV19	TRBJ2-7	-	CASSGDLAYEQYF	TGTGCCAGTAGTGGGGACTTGGCCTACGAGCAGTACTTC
-	TRBV7-7	TRBJ2-5	once	CASSPSHREETQYF	TGTGCTAGCAGCCCTTCCCACCGAGAGGAGACCCAGTACTTC
-	TRBV6-6	TRBJ1-5	-	CASTQQIIQPQHF	TGTGCCAGCACCCAACAGATTATTCAGCCCCAGCATTTT
-	TRBV6-6	TRBJ2-5	-	CATRRETQYF	TGTGCCACCCGGAGGGAGACCCAGTACTTC
TRBD1	TRBV19	TRBJ1-5	-	CASSTKTGVSNQPQHF	TGTGCCAGTAGTACTAAGACAGGGGTAAGCAATCAGCCCCAGCATTTT
-	TRBV18	TRBJ2-7	-	CASSTARRWEQYF	TGTGCCAGCTCAACGGCCAGGCGGTGGGAGCAGTACTTC
-	TRBV5-1	TRBJ1-1	-	CASSLSANTEAFF	TGCGCCAGCAGCTTATCAGCTAACACTGAAGCTTTCTTT
-	TRBV7-3	TRBJ1-1	once	CASSLKGVNTEAFF	TGTGCCAGCAGCTTAAAGGGGGTGAACACTGAAGCTTTCTTT
TRBD2	TRBV29-1	TRBJ2-5	-	CSVAGSSGRARETQYF	TGCAGCGTTGCGGGGTCTAGCGGGAGGGCCCGGGAGACCCAGTACTTC
-	TRBV11-1	TRBJ2-7	-	CASSPSPAAYEQYF	TGTGCCAGCAGCCCTAGTCCAGCTGCCTACGAGCAGTACTTC
TRBD1	TRBV6-7	TRBJ2-5	-	CASSKRGSGQNQETQYF	TGTGCCAGCAGTAAACGGGGTTCGGGACAGAACCAAGAGACCCAGTACTTC
TRBD1	TRBV7-9	TRBJ1-5	-	CASSLTRGTTQPQHF	TGTGCCAGCAGCTTAACCAGGGGGACAACTCAGCCCCAGCATTTT
-	TRBV7-9	TRBJ2-3	-	CASSFKRQRPDTQYF	TGTGCCAGCAGCTTCAAACGGCAACGGCCAGATACGCAGTATTTT
-	TRBV18	TRBJ2-7	-	CASSPDRSEQYF	TGTGCCAGCTCCCCCGACCGATCCGAGCAGTACTTC
-	TRBV20-1	TRBJ1-2	-	CSARGGGYTF	TGCAGTGCTAGAGGAGGCGGCTACACCTTC
TRBD2	TRBV5-1	TRBJ2-3	-	CASSLTSGSTDTQYF	TGCGCCAGCAGCTTAACTAGCGGCAGCACAGATACGCAGTATTTT